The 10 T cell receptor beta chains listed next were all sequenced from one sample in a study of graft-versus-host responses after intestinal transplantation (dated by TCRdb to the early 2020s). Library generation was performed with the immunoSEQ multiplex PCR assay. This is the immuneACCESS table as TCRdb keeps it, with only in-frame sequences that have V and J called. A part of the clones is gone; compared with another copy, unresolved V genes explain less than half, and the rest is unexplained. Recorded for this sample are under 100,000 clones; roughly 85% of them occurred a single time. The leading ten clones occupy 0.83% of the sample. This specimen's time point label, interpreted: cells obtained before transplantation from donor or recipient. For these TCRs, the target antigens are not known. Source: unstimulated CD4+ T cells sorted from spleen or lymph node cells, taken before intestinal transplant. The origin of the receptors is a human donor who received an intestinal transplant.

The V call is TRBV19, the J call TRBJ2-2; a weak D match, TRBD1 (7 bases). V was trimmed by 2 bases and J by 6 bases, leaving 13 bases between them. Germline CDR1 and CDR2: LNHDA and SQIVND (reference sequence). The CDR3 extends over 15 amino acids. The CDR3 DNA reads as TGTGCCAGTAGTATACGGTCAGGGGGGTCCGGGGAGCTGTTTTTT. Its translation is CASSIRSGGSGELFF. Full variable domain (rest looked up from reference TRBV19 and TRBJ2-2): DGGITQSPKYLFRKEGQNVTLSCEQNLNHDAMYWYRQDPGQGLRLIYYSQIVNDFQKGDIAEGYSVSREKKESFPLTVTSAQKNPTAFYLCASSIRSGGSGELFFGEGSRLTVL.

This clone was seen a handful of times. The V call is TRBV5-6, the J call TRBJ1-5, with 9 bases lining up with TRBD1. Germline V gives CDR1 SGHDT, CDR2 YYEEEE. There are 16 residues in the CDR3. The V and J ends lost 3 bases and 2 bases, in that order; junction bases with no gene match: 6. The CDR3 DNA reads TGTGCCAGCAGCTGGAGACAGGGGGTAGGCAATCAGCCCCAGCATTTT. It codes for CASSWRQGVGNQPQHF.

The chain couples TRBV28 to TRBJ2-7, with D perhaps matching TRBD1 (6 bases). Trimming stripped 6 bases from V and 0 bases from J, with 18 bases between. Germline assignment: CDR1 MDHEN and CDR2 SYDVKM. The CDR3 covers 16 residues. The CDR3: CASSPILGDISYEQYF. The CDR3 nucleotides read TGTGCCAGCAGCCCCATCCTCGGGGACATCTCCTACGAGCAGTACTTC.

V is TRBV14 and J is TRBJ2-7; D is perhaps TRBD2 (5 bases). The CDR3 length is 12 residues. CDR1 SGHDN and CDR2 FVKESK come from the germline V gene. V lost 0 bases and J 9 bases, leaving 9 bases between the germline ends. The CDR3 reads CASSQEGAGQYF. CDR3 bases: TGTGCCAGCAGCCAAGAAGGTGCGGGGCAGTACTTC.

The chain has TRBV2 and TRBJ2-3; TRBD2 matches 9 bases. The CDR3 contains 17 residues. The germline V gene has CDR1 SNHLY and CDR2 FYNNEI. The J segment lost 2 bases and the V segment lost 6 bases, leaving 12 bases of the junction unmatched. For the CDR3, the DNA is TGTGCCAGCAGGAAAGGGGGACTAGCTCTCCCCACAGATACGCAGTATTTT. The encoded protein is CASRKGGLALPTDTQYF.

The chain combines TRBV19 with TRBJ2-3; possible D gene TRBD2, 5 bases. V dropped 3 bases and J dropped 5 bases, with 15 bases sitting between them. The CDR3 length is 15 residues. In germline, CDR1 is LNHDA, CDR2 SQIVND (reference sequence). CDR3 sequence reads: CASSIHGGVGDTQYF. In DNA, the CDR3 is TGTGCCAGTAGTATCCACGGAGGAGTAGGAGATACGCAGTATTTT.

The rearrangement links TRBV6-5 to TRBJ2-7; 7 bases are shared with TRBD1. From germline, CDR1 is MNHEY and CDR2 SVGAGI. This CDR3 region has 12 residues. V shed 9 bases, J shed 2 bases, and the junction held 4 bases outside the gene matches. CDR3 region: CASRQGTYEQYF. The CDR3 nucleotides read TGTGCCAGTCGACAGGGTACCTACGAGCAGTACTTC.

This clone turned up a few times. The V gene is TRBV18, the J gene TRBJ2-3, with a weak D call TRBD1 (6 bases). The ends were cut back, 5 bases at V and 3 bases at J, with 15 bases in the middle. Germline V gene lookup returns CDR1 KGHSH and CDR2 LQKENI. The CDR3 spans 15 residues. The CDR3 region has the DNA TGTGCCAGCTCAACACTTCAGGGGAGAACAGATACGCAGTATTTT. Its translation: CASSTLQGRTDTQYF.

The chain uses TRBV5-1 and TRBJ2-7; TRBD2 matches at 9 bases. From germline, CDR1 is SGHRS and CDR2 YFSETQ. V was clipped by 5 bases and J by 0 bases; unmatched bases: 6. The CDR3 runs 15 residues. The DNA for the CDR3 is TGCGCCAGCAGGAACCTAGCGGGATACTCCTACGAGCAGTACTTC. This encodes CASRNLAGYSYEQYF.

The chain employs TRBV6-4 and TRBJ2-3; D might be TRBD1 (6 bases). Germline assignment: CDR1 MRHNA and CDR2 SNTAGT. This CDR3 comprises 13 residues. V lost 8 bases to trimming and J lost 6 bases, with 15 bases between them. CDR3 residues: CASRKQGSDTQYF. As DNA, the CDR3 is TGTGCCAGCCGCAAACAGGGCTCTGATACGCAGTATTTT.